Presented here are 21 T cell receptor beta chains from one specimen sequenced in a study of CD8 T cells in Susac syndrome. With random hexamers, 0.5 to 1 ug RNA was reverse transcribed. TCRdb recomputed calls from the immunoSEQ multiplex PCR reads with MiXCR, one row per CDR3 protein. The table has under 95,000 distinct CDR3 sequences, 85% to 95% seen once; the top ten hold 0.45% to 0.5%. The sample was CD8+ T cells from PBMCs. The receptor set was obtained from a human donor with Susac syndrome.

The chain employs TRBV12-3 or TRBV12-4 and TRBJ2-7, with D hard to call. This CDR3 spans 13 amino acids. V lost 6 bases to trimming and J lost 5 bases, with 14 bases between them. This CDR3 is CASRELGYDEQYF. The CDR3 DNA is TGTGCCAGCAGAGAGTTAGGGTATGACGAGCAGTACTTC.

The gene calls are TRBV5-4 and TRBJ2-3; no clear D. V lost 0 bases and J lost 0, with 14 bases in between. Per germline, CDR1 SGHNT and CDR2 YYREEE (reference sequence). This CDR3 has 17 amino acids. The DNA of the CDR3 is TGTGCCAGCAGCTTGGCCTCGGCCACGCCTAGCACAGATACGCAGTATTTT. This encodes CASSLASATPSTDTQYF.

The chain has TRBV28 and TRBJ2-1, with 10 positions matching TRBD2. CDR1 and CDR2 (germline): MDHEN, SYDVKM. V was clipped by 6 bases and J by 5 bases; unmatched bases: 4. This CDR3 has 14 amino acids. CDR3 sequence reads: CASSLGLAHNEQFF. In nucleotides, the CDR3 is TGTGCCAGCAGCTTGGGACTAGCGCACAATGAGCAGTTCTTC.

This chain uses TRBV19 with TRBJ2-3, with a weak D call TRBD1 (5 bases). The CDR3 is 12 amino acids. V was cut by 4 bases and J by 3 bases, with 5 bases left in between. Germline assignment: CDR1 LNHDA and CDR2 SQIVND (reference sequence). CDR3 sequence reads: CASSRTTDTQYF. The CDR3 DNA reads TGTGCCAGTAGTAGGACAACAGATACGCAGTATTTT.

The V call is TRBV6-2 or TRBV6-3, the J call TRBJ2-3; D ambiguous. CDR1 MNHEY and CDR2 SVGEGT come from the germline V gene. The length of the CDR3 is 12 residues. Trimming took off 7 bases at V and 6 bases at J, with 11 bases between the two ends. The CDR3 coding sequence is TGTGCCAGCAAATTCAATTCGGATACGCAGTATTTT. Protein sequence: CASKFNSDTQYF.

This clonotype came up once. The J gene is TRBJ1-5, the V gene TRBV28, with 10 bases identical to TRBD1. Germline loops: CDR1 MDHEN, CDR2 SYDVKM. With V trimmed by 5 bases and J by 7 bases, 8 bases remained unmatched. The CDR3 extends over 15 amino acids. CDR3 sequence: CASSPKTGGEQPQHF. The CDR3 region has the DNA TGTGCCAGCAGTCCAAAGACAGGGGGCGAACAGCCCCAGCATTTT.

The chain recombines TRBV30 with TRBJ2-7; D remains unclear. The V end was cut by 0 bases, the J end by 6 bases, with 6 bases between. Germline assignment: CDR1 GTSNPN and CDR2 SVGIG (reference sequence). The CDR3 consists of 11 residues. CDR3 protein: CAWSVSSEQYF. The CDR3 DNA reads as TGTGCCTGGAGTGTATCCAGCGAGCAGTACTTC.

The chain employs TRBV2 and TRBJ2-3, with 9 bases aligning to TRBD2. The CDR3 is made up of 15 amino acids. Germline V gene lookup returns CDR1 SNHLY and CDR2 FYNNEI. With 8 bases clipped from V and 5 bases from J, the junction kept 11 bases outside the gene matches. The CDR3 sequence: CASGSGEREVDTQYF. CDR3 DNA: TGTGCCAGCGGCTCGGGGGAGCGGGAGGTAGATACGCAGTATTTT.

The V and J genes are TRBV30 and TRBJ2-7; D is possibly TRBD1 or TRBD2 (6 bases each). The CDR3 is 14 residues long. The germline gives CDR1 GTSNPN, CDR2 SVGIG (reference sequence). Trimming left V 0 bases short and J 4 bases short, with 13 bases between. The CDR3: CAWSVGGGEYEQYF. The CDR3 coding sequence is TGTGCCTGGAGTGTAGGGGGAGGAGAGTACGAGCAGTACTTC.

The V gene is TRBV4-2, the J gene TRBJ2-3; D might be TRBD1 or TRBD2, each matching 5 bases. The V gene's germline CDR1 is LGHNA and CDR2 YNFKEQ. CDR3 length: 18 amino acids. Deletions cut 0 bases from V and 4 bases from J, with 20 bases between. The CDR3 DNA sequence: TGTGCCAGCAGCCAAGATCCCCCCCCCAGCGAGGGGTCAGATACGCAGTATTTT. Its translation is CASSQDPPPSEGSDTQYF.

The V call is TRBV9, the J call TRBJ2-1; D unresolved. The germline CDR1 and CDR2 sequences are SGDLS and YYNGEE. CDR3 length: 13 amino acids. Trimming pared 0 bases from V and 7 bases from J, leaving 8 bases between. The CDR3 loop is CASSVGDWNEQFF. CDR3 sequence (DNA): TGTGCCAGCAGCGTAGGAGATTGGAATGAGCAGTTCTTC. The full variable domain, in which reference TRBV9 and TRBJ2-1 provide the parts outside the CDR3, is DSGVTQTPKHLITATGQRVTLRCSPRSGDLSVYWYQQSLDQGLQFLIQYYNGEERAKGNILERFSAQQFPDLHSELNLSSLELGDSALYFCASSVGDWNEQFFGPGTRLTVL.

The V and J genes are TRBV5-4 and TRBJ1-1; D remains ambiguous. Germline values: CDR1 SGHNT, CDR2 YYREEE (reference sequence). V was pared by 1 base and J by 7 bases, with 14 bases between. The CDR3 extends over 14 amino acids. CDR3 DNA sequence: TGTGCCAGCAGCTTGTCGAGGGAGAACTTTGAAGCTTTCTTT. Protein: CASSLSRENFEAFF. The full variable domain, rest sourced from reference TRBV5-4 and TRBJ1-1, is ETGVTQSPTHLIKTRGQQVTLRCSSQSGHNTVSWYQQALGQGPQFIFQYYREEENGRGNFPPRFSGLQFPNYSSELNVNALELDDSALYLCASSLSRENFEAFFGQGTRLTVV.

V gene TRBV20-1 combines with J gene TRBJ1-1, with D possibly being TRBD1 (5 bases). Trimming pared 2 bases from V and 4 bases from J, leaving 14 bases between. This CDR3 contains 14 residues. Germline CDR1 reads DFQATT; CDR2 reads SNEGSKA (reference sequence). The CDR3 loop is CSARLDTRGTEAFF. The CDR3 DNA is TGCAGTGCTAGACTGGACACCCGGGGCACTGAAGCTTTCTTT.

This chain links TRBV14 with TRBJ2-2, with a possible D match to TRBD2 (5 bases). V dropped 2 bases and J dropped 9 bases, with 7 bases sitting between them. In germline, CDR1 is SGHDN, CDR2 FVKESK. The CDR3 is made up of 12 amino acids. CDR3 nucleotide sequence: TGTGCCAGCAGCCAAACGGGGTGGGAGCTGTTTTTT. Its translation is CASSQTGWELFF.

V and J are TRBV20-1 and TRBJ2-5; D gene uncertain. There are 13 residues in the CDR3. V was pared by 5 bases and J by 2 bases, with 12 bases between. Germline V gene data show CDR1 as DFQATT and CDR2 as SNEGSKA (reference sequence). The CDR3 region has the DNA TGCAGTGCTCGATTGCAGAATCAAGAGACCCAGTACTTC. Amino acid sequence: CSARLQNQETQYF.

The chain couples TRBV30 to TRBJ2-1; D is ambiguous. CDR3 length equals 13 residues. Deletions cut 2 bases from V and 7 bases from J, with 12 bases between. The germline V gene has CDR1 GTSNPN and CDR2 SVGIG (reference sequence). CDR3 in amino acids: CAWSSSAGNEQFF. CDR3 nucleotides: TGTGCCTGGAGTAGTTCCGCCGGTAATGAGCAGTTCTTC.

CDR3 in DNA: TGTGCCAGCAGTGACCGGGCCTACAATGAGCAGTTCTTC. It encodes CASSDRAYNEQFF. The V and J genes are TRBV6-4 and TRBJ2-1; no reliable D call. V was clipped by 2 bases and J by 2 bases, with 4 bases between them. The germline V gene has CDR1 MRHNA and CDR2 SNTAGT. The CDR3 loop spans 13 amino acids.

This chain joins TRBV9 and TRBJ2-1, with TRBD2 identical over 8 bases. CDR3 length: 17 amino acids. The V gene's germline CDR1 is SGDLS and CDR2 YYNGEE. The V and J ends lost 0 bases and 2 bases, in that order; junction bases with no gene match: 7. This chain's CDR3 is CASSVASSGNTYNEQFF. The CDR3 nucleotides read TGTGCCAGCAGCGTAGCGAGTAGCGGGAACACCTACAATGAGCAGTTCTTC.

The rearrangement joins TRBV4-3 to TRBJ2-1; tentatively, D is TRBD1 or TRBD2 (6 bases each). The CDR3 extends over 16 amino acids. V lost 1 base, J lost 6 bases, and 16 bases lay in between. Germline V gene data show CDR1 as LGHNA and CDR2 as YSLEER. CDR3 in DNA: TGCGCCAGCAGCCAAGTTCGGTGGGGGGCGAGCAATGAGCAGTTCTTC. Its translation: CASSQVRWGASNEQFF.

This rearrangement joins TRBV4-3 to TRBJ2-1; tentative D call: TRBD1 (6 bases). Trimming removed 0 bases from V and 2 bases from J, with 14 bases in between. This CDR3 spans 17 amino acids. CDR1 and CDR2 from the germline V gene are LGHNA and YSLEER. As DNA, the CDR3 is TGCGCCAGCAGCCAAGATCTGGAACAGGGAACCTACAATGAGCAGTTCTTC. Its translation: CASSQDLEQGTYNEQFF.

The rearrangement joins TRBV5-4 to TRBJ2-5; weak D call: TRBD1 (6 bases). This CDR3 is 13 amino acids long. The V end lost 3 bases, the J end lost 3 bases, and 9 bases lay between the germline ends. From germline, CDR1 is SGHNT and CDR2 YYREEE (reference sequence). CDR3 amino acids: CASSSDSKETQYF. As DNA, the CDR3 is TGTGCCAGCAGCTCGGACAGCAAAGAGACCCAGTACTTC.